The 16 T cell receptor beta chains presented below share a single source sample, sequenced in a study of T cells in Graves' hyperthyroidism and ophthalmopathy. What was amplified from RNA transcripts were TCR beta CDR3 regions. First-round RT-PCR with HTBI primers amplified the TCR CDR3 region. One entry per CDR3 protein results from TCRdb running MiXCR on the multiplex PCR reads. The data hold about 510,000 distinct CDR3 sequences, with 12% to 15% observed a single time. Material: blood. These receptors all come from a woman aged 40 to 55 with Graves' hyperthyroidism.

V is TRBV15 and J is TRBJ1-2; D is possibly TRBD1 (6 bases). V was trimmed by 1 base and J by 5 bases, leaving 8 bases between them. Germline V gives CDR1 LNHNV, CDR2 YYDKDF (reference sequence). The CDR3 spans 13 residues. In DNA, the CDR3 is TGTGCCACCAGCAGAGGAACAGGGTATGGCTACACCTTC. Amino acid sequence: CATSRGTGYGYTF.

Ten or more counts support this clonotype. The chain employs TRBV18 and TRBJ2-3; 11 bases map to TRBD2. The CDR3 extends over 17 amino acids. The J segment lost 2 bases and the V segment lost 3 bases, leaving 7 bases of the junction unmatched. The germline gives CDR1 KGHSH, CDR2 LQKENI. Here the CDR3 DNA reads TGTGCCAGCTCACCGACGAATAGCGGGAGGGACACAGATACGCAGTATTTT. Protein: CASSPTNSGRDTDTQYF.

This clonotype was counted ten times or more. V gene TRBV20-1 combines with J gene TRBJ2-4, with 8 bases matching TRBD1. Germline CDR1 DFQATT, CDR2 SNEGSKA (reference sequence). This CDR3 has 14 amino acids. After removal of 5 bases from V and 3 bases from J, the junction contained 6 bases not matched to a gene. In nucleotides, the CDR3 is TGCAGTGCTCTAGACAGGGGTGGCAAAAACATTCAGTACTTC. This encodes CSALDRGGKNIQYF.

This clonotype was detected only a few times. The chain couples TRBV18 to TRBJ2-7, with TRBD2 identical over 8 bases. CDR3 length: 14 residues. V gave up 0 bases and J gave up 3 bases; unmatched junction bases: 1. The germline CDR1 and CDR2 sequences are KGHSH and LQKENI. DNA for the CDR3: TGTGCCAGCTCACCACCGGGACTAGACTACGAGCAGTACTTC. The encoded protein is CASSPPGLDYEQYF.

The V and J genes are TRBV27 and TRBJ2-3; D is ambiguous. This CDR3 region has 12 residues. The germline gives CDR1 MNHEY, CDR2 SMNVEV (reference sequence). The V gene lost 7 bases and the J gene lost 4 bases, with 9 bases spanning the gap. Here the CDR3 DNA reads TGTGCCAGCAACGCTGGGCCAGATACGCAGTATTTT. This sequence encodes CASNAGPDTQYF.

This clonotype has more than one count but fewer than ten. A much larger clone differs by one base, so this may be a read error. The CDR3 DNA reads TGTGCCTACAGGAAAGTCGCTGAAGCTTTCTTT. This translates into CAYRKVAEAFF. The chain joins TRBV30 to TRBJ1-1, with a tentative D call TRBD1 (5 bases). Germline V lookup: CDR1 GTSNPN, CDR2 SVGIG (reference sequence). V gave up 7 bases and J gave up 6 bases, with 12 bases separating them. This CDR3 region has 11 residues. The variable domain in full, completed from reference TRBV30 and TRBJ1-1, reads SQTIHQWPATLVQPVGSPLSLECTVEGTSNPNLYWYRQAAGRGLQLLFYSVGIGQISSEVPQNLSASRPQDRQFILSSKKLLLSDSGFYLCAYRKVAEAFFGQGTRLTVV.

The chain carries TRBV27 and TRBJ1-1; no firm D call. The germline V gene encodes CDR1 MNHEY and CDR2 SMNVEV (reference sequence). CDR3 size: 13 residues. The germline V and J ends were trimmed by 5 bases and 2 bases, with 9 bases remaining between them. This CDR3 is CASSMTVNTEAFF. The CDR3 DNA is TGTGCCAGCAGTATGACGGTAAACACTGAAGCTTTCTTT.

There are many counts of this clonotype. This rearrangement joins TRBV10-3 to TRBJ2-5; 8 nucleotides agree with TRBD1. V dropped 0 bases and J dropped 3; count of bases not matched to a gene: 6. The CDR3 has 16 residues. Germline V lookup: CDR1 ENHRY, CDR2 SYGVKD. Written as DNA, the CDR3 is TGTGCCATCAGTGAGTCCGGACAGGGTCGGGAAGAGACCCAGTACTTC. It codes for CAISESGQGREETQYF.

This clonotype was seen ten or more times. The chain recombines TRBV2 with TRBJ2-3, with D possibly being TRBD1 (5 bases). The V end was cut by 7 bases, the J end by 1 base, with 9 bases between. This CDR3 spans 13 amino acids. Germline assignment: CDR1 SNHLY and CDR2 FYNNEI. The CDR3 reads CASTREGTDTQYF. The CDR3 DNA reads TGTGCCAGCACCAGGGAAGGCACAGATACGCAGTATTTT.

The sample holds many counts of this clonotype. The DNA for the CDR3 is TGTGCCAGCGGTGTCGAGAAGCTTGGTCGGGCGCGTGGGAGTGGTAATGAGCAGTTCTTC. Translation: CASGVEKLGRARGSGNEQFF. The chain employs TRBV6-1 and TRBJ2-1; D is possibly TRBD2 (5 bases). Germline assignment: CDR1 MNHNS and CDR2 SASEGT. V lost 8 bases and J 7 bases, leaving 36 bases between the germline ends. The CDR3 loop spans 20 amino acids.

This clonotype showed up many times. CDR3 in amino acids: CASSQPTGTSIHEQYF. DNA of the CDR3: TGTGCCAGCAGCCAACCGACAGGGACGTCAATCCACGAGCAGTACTTC. The chain combines TRBV3-1 with TRBJ2-7; 7 bases line up with TRBD1. V was clipped by 2 bases and J by 5 bases; unmatched bases: 12. Germline loops: CDR1 LGHDT, CDR2 YNNKEL (reference sequence). The CDR3 length is 16 residues.

This clonotype has only a few counts. The chain recombines TRBV5-1 with TRBJ2-2; TRBD1 matches at 7 bases. The CDR3 is 16 amino acids. Germline V CDR1 and CDR2: SGHRS, YFSETQ. Trimming cost V 4 bases and J 2 bases; bases outside gene matches: 8. The DNA of the CDR3 is TGCGCCAGCAGCGCTCCGGGACAGACTAACACCGGGGAGCTGTTTTTT. Translated: CASSAPGQTNTGELFF.

This clonotype was picked up many times. The chain links TRBV20-1 to TRBJ1-5; D may be TRBD1 (5 bases). This CDR3 spans 15 amino acids. Per the germline V gene, CDR1 is DFQATT and CDR2 is SNEGSKA (reference sequence). With 3 bases removed from V and 1 base from J, the gap between germline ends came to 13 bases. In nucleotides, the CDR3 is TGCAGTGCTAGTAACGAGGGGACCAGCAATCAGCCCCAGCATTTT. Amino acids: CSASNEGTSNQPQHF.

This clonotype was picked up many times. The chain joins TRBV6-5 to TRBJ2-1; 8 nucleotides agree with TRBD2. V lost 4 bases and J lost 4; bases outside the gene matches: 12. The germline CDR1 and CDR2 sequences are MNHEY and SVGAGI. CDR3 length equals 17 residues. Here the CDR3 reads CASSSRSAGGRYNEQFF. DNA for the CDR3: TGTGCCAGCAGTTCCAGGTCGGCGGGAGGAAGGTACAATGAGCAGTTCTTC.

This chain joins TRBV12-3 or TRBV12-4 and TRBJ2-7; unclear D gene. Trimming cost V 1 base and J 6 bases, with 13 bases left between them. The CDR3 is 14 amino acids. Here the CDR3 reads CASSLDLTPPEQYF. As DNA, the CDR3 is TGTGCCAGCAGTTTAGATTTGACTCCCCCCGAGCAGTACTTC.

Comment on this clonotype: Its ends do not fully match the called genes, so a read error is possible. The chain has TRBV10-3 and TRBJ2-5; either TRBD1 or TRBD2 may fit D (7 bases each). CDR3 length: 13 residues. In germline, CDR1 is ENHRY, CDR2 SYGVKD. CDR3 region: CVIRGGGQETQYF. Written as DNA, the CDR3 is TGTGTCATCAGGGGGGGGGGCCAAGAGACCCAGTACTTC.